The present T cell receptor beta chain was sequenced within a study of beta chain features in type 1 diabetes. Study-level background: Across every sample, 107,917,701 sorted cells were examined in total.

Cell sorting via CD45RO/CCR7/CD25/CD127/CD95/CD27 was performed to obtain CD4+ naive, central memory, regulatory and stem cell-like memory cells. Populations isolated by sorting all had purity greater than 95%. This clone was counted only a few times. Its antigen is unknown. Study-level points and caveats: More deletions and fewer insertions at VDJ junctions were seen in type 1 diabetes patients.

V was trimmed by 2 bases and J by 0 bases, leaving 12 bases between them. Per germline, CDR1 GTSNPN and CDR2 SVGIG (reference sequence). The CDR3 has 15 residues. Since all of the isolated RNA was reverse transcribed, expressed TCRB transcripts were what got sequenced. The protocol was immunoSEQ multiplex PCR, while the TCRdb copy is restricted to in-frame clones and leaves out a portion. The table includes about half a million clones, 25% to 35% detected once. This chain connects TRBV30 to TRBJ2-3, with D unclear. The source material was naive CD4+ T cells from blood. This clonotype was obtained from a man aged 18-30 years in good health. CDR3 nucleotides: TGTGCCTGGAGTATGGACGGATATAGCACAGATACGCAGTATTTT. Encoded protein: CAWSMDGYSTDTQYF. The whole variable domain, filled in from reference TRBV30 and TRBJ2-3, reads SQTIHQWPATLVQPVGSPLSLECTVEGTSNPNLYWYRQAAGRGLQLLFYSVGIGQISSEVPQNLSASRPQDRQFILSSKKLLLSDSGFYLCAWSMDGYSTDTQYFGPGTRLTVL.